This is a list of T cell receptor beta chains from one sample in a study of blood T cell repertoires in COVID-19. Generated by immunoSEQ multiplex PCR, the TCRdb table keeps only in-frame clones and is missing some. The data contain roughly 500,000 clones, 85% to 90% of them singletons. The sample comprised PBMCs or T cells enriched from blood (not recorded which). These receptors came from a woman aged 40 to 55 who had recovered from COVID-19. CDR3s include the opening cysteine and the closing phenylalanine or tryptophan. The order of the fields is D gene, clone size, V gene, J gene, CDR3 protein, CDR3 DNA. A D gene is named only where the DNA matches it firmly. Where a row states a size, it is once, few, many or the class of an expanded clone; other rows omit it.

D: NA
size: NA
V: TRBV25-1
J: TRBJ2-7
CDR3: CASSEGAETIEEQYF
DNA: TGTGCCAGCAGTGAAGGTGCGGAGACGATTGAGGAGCAGTACTTC

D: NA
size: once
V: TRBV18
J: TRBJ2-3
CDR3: CASSPDRKGAQPQYF
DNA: TGTGCCAGCTCACCAGATCGAAAAGGGGCGCAACCGCAGTATTTT

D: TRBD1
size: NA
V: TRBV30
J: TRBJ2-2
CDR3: CAWKGQGNTGELFF
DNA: TGTGCCTGGAAGGGACAGGGGAACACCGGGGAGCTGTTTTTT

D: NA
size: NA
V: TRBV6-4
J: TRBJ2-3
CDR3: CASSDVYTDTQYF
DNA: TGTGCCAGCAGTGATGTCTACACAGATACGCAGTATTTT

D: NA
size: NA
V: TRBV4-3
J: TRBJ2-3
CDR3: CASSQVVPSTDTQYF
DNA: TGCGCCAGCAGCCAAGTAGTACCCAGCACAGATACGCAGTATTTT

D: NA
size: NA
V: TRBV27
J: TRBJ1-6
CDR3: CASSYTANSPLHF
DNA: TGTGCCAGCAGTTATACAGCAAATTCACCCCTCCACTTT

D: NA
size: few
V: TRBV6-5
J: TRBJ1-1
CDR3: CASLATADTEAFF
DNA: TGTGCCAGCCTCGCAACAGCAGACACTGAAGCTTTCTTT

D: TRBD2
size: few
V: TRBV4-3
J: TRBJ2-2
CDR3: CASSQDWTSGTGELFF
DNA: TGCGCCAGCAGCCAAGATTGGACTAGCGGCACCGGGGAGCTGTTTTTT

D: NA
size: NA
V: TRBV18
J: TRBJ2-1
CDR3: CASSPRPEDEQFF
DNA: TGTGCCAGCTCACCGAGGCCAGAGGATGAGCAGTTCTTC

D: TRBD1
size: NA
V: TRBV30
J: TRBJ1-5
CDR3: CAWSGRDRFSNQPQHF
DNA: TGTGCCTGGAGCGGGCGGGACAGGTTTAGCAATCAGCCCCAGCATTTT

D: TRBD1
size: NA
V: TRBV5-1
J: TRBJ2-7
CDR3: CASSPGDRSSSYEQYF
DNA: TGCGCCAGCAGCCCAGGGGACAGGTCAAGCTCCTACGAGCAGTACTTC

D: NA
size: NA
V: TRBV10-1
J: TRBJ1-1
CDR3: CASRREKSTEAFF
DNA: TGCGCCAGCAGGCGGGAAAAGAGCACTGAAGCTTTCTTT

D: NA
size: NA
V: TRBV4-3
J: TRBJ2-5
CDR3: CASSQGGLDRQETQYF
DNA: TGCGCCAGCAGCCAGGGAGGCCTAGACAGACAAGAGACCCAGTACTTC

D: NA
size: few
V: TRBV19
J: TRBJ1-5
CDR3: CASSSARENNQPQHF
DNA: TGTGCCAGTAGTTCGGCCAGGGAAAACAATCAGCCCCAGCATTTT

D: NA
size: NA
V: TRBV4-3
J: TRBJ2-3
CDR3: CASSQDLSRGTDTQYF
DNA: TGCGCCAGCAGCCAAGATCTAAGCAGGGGCACAGATACGCAGTATTTT

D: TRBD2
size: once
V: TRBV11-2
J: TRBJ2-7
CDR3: CASSLAGVRGEQYF
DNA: TGTGCCAGCAGCCTAGCGGGAGTGCGCGGCGAGCAGTACTTC

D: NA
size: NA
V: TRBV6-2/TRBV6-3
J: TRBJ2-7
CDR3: CASSDYAASLYEQYF
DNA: TGTGCCAGCAGTGATTATGCAGCGAGCCTCTACGAGCAGTACTTC

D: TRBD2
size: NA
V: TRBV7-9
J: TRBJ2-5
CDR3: CASSLGRTSGIEETQYF
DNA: TGTGCCAGCAGCTTAGGGAGGACTAGCGGGATAGAAGAGACCCAGTACTTC

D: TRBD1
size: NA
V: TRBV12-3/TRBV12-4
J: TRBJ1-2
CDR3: CATGTGLNYGYTF
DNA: TGTGCCACCGGGACAGGGCTGAACTATGGCTACACCTTC

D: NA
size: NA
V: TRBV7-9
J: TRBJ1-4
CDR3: CASTNFAINEKLFF
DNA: TGTGCCAGCACCAACTTTGCGATTAATGAAAAACTGTTTTTT

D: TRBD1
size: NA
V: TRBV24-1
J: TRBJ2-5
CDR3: CATSPGQGRLETQYF
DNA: TGTGCCACCAGCCCCGGACAGGGACGGTTAGAGACCCAGTACTTC

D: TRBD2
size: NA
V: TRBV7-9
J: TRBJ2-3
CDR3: CASSGLAGVGDTQYF
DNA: TGTGCCAGCAGCGGACTAGCGGGAGTTGGGGATACGCAGTATTTT